This entry lists 23 T cell receptor beta chains sequenced from one sample in a study of shared clonotypes between healthy human individuals. This table comes from immunoSEQ multiplex PCR, and its TCRdb copy is limited to in-frame clones, with some not included. The sample holds around 1.1 million clones; around 78% are singletons and the top ten take 0.5% to 0.65%. The sample was memory CD4+ T cells from PBMCs. The subset here: CD45RA-negative fraction. These receptors were collected from a man between 18 and 29 years old in good health. Some clones in this sample may be carry-over from other donors' samples.

The DNA for the CDR3 is TGTGCCAGCAGGAGACTAGCGGGAGGAGGCGCAGATACGCAGTATTTT. Translated, it gives CASRRLAGGGADTQYF. The chain carries TRBV27 and TRBJ2-3, with TRBD2 identical over 13 bases. The trim removed 6 bases at V and 4 bases at J, leaving 7 bases unmatched. The length of the CDR3 is 16 residues. In germline, CDR1 is MNHEY, CDR2 SMNVEV (reference sequence).

The chain uses TRBV27 and TRBJ2-2; 8 nucleotides align to TRBD1. The CDR3 consists of 16 residues. After removal of 6 bases from V and 0 bases from J, the junction contained 6 bases not matched to a gene. Germline V gene lookup returns CDR1 MNHEY and CDR2 SMNVEV (reference sequence). The CDR3 here is CASRPDRVANTGELFF. In DNA form, the CDR3 reads TGTGCCAGCAGACCGGACAGGGTGGCGAACACCGGGGAGCTGTTTTTT.

This clone was observed a few times. The V call is TRBV7-2, the J call TRBJ2-4; 8 bases match TRBD1. Germline loops: CDR1 SGHTA, CDR2 FQGNSA. The CDR3 totals 15 residues. V lost 5 bases to trimming and J lost 3 bases; unmatched junction nucleotides: 6. CDR3 nucleotide sequence: TGTGCCAGCAGCGAAACCGGGACAGGCAAAAACATTCAGTACTTC. Residues: CASSETGTGKNIQYF.

The chain uses TRBV25-1 and TRBJ2-6; 8 nucleotides agree with TRBD1. The CDR3 sequence is 17 residues long. Unmatched junction bases numbered 8, after V lost 5 bases and J lost 2 bases. Germline loops: CDR1 MGHDK, CDR2 SYGVNS. This CDR3 reads CASSSRQGIPGANVLTF. CDR3 sequence (DNA): TGTGCCAGCAGTTCTAGACAGGGGATCCCTGGGGCCAACGTCCTGACTTTC.

This chain uses TRBV15 with TRBJ2-7; D could derive from TRBD1 or TRBD2 (5 bases each). The CDR3 runs 15 residues. V gave up 0 bases and J gave up 2 bases, with 11 bases separating them. Per the germline V gene, CDR1 is LNHNV and CDR2 is YYDKDF (reference sequence). Written as DNA, the CDR3 is TGTGCCACCAGCAGAGACAGGGAGCCCCCCTACGAGCAGTACTTC. It yields the protein CATSRDREPPYEQYF.

This chain uses TRBV7-9 with TRBJ2-1, with a possible D match to TRBD2 (5 bases). Germline CDR1 reads SEHNR; CDR2 reads FQNEAQ (reference sequence). CDR3 size: 17 residues. With 5 bases removed from V and 2 bases from J, the gap between germline ends came to 19 bases. The CDR3: CASSPKFRLAPYNEQFF. The CDR3 DNA reads as TGTGCCAGCAGCCCCAAATTTCGGCTAGCACCCTACAATGAGCAGTTCTTC.

Worth noting for this clone: This likely stems from a read error, as it lies one base from a far larger clone. The V gene is TRBV6-5, the J gene TRBJ1-1, with D maybe TRBD1 (5 bases). CDR1 and CDR2 (germline): MNHEY, SVGAGI. The CDR3 runs to 14 residues. CDR3 sequence: CASSYYRGNTKAFF. In DNA form, the CDR3 reads TGTGCCAGCAGTTATTACCGGGGGAACACTAAAGCTTTCTTT.

This clone occurred once. The chain couples TRBV5-4 to TRBJ2-1; TRBD2 matches 8 bases. The CDR3 runs to 16 residues. The trim removed 4 bases at V and 8 bases at J, leaving 14 bases unmatched. Germline CDR1 is SGHNT and CDR2 is YYREEE (reference sequence). In DNA, the CDR3 is TGTGCCAGCAGCCCGGAGTCACCCGGGAGGGGTGATGAGCAGTTCTTC. As protein: CASSPESPGRGDEQFF.

The chain uses TRBV28 and TRBJ1-5; D gene uncertain. The ends were cut back, 6 bases at V and 4 bases at J, with 10 bases in the middle. CDR1 and CDR2 (germline): MDHEN, SYDVKM. This CDR3 contains 13 residues. CDR3 in amino acids: CASRIGNNQPQHF. Here the CDR3 DNA reads TGTGCCAGCAGAATCGGTAATAATCAGCCCCAGCATTTT. Together with reference TRBV28 and TRBJ1-5, the CDR3 gives the full variable domain: DVKVTQSSRYLVKRTGEKVFLECVQDMDHENMFWYRQDPGLGLRLIYFSYDVKMKEKGDIPEGYSVSREKKERFSLILESASTNQTSMYLCASRIGNNQPQHFGDGTRLSIL.

This clone came up a few times. The chain has TRBV6-1 and TRBJ2-5; D call uncertain. Near its end, the DNA agrees better with TRBJ2-7, so the J call may be wrong. CDR1 MNHNS and CDR2 SASEGT come from the germline V gene. This CDR3 is 15 amino acids long. The CDR3 DNA sequence: TGTGCCAGCAGTGCCGCCTCGCGGCCTCAGTACGAGCAGTACTTC. This encodes CASSAASRPQYEQYF.

The V gene is TRBV9, the J gene TRBJ2-2; the match to TRBD2 covers 8 bases. Per the germline V gene, CDR1 is SGDLS and CDR2 is YYNGEE. V lost 2 bases to trimming and J lost 0 bases; unmatched junction nucleotides: 15. This CDR3 comprises 20 residues. The CDR3 loop is CASSVFDGSWTSTNTGELFF. CDR3 DNA sequence: TGTGCCAGCAGCGTCTTCGATGGGTCTTGGACTAGCACGAACACCGGGGAGCTGTTTTTT.

The chain uses TRBV28 and TRBJ2-7; weak D call: TRBD1 (5 bases). Trimming shortened V by 10 bases and J by 2 bases, and 18 bases separated the two germline ends. Germline V gene data show CDR1 as MDHEN and CDR2 as SYDVKM. There are 14 residues in the CDR3. DNA for the CDR3: TGTGCCACAAAAAGGGCAGAACAGGCCTACGAGCAGTACTTC. It specifies CATKRAEQAYEQYF.

J is TRBJ2-2 and V is TRBV11-3, with D hard to call. The germline V and J ends were trimmed by 0 bases and 0 bases, with 11 bases remaining between them. Germline CDR1 SGHNT, CDR2 YENEEA. This CDR3 has 17 residues. This CDR3 reads CASSLDQLHTNTGELFF. CDR3 sequence (DNA): TGTGCCAGCAGCTTAGATCAGTTACACACGAACACCGGGGAGCTGTTTTTT.

The V gene is TRBV28, the J gene TRBJ2-1, with 14 bases matching TRBD2. V was pared by 6 bases and J by 10 bases, with 14 bases of the junction left unmatched. Germline CDR1 reads MDHEN; CDR2 reads SYDVKM. This CDR3 spans 17 amino acids. Written as DNA, the CDR3 is TGTGCCAGCAGAGCCGGGACTAGCGGGAGCTTCCCCCACGAGCAGTTCTTC. It specifies CASRAGTSGSFPHEQFF. Using reference TRBV28 and TRBJ2-1 for the parts outside the CDR3, the full variable domain is DVKVTQSSRYLVKRTGEKVFLECVQDMDHENMFWYRQDPGLGLRLIYFSYDVKMKEKGDIPEGYSVSREKKERFSLILESASTNQTSMYLCASRAGTSGSFPHEQFFGPGTRLTVL.

The CDR3 nucleotides read TGTGCCAGTAGTATACAGGGCGGCGGCTCTGGGGCCAACGTCCTGACTTTC. Translating it yields CASSIQGGGSGANVLTF. The J gene is TRBJ2-6, the V gene TRBV19, with D possibly TRBD1 on 5 matching bases. The V end was cut by 2 bases, the J end by 0 bases, with 11 bases between. Germline V lookup: CDR1 LNHDA, CDR2 SQIVND (reference sequence). The CDR3 spans 17 residues. The whole variable domain, remainder taken from reference TRBV19 and TRBJ2-6, is DGGITQSPKYLFRKEGQNVTLSCEQNLNHDAMYWYRQDPGQGLRLIYYSQIVNDFQKGDIAEGYSVSREKKESFPLTVTSAQKNPTAFYLCASSIQGGGSGANVLTFGAGSRLTVL.

For the CDR3, the DNA is TGTGCCAGCAGCTTAGAGAAGACGAGTTTCCAGCCCCAGCATTTT. Translated: CASSLEKTSFQPQHF. V and J are TRBV7-2 and TRBJ1-5; no definite D call. The germline V and J ends were trimmed by 1 base and 7 bases, with 14 bases remaining between them. The CDR3 has 15 amino acids. Germline loops: CDR1 SGHTA, CDR2 FQGNSA.

The V and J genes are TRBV7-8 and TRBJ1-1, with D uncertain. V gave up 10 bases and J gave up 0 bases, with 15 bases separating them. Germline CDR1 and CDR2: SGHVS and FQNEAQ. The CDR3 runs to 14 residues. CDR3 loop: CATKSEVMNTEAFF. CDR3 bases: TGTGCCACCAAATCGGAGGTCATGAACACTGAAGCTTTCTTT.

This chain links TRBV5-1 with TRBJ2-7; 13 nucleotides align to TRBD2. This CDR3 is built from 15 residues. Per germline, CDR1 SGHRS and CDR2 YFSETQ. The V segment lost 8 bases and the J segment 4 bases; nucleotides outside the gene matches: 9. In DNA form, the CDR3 reads TGCGCCAGTAACCCCGGGACTAGCGGGGAATACGAGCAGTACTTC. Protein: CASNPGTSGEYEQYF.

This clone was detected many times. This chain uses TRBV4-2 with TRBJ2-5; TRBD2 matches 12 bases. The V gene end was trimmed by 1 base and the J gene end by 2 bases; junction bases not matched to a gene: 8. The length of the CDR3 is 18 residues. Germline V gene data show CDR1 as LGHNA and CDR2 as YNFKEQ. This CDR3 reads CASSQVVGTSGRQETQYF. The DNA for the CDR3 is TGTGCCAGCAGCCAAGTTGTTGGGACTAGCGGGCGGCAAGAGACCCAGTACTTC.

This chain connects TRBV7-6 to TRBJ2-5; perhaps D is TRBD1 or TRBD2 (5 bases each). The CDR3 has 13 amino acids. V lost 4 bases, J lost 1 base, and 7 bases lay in between. Germline lookup yields CDR1 SGHVS and CDR2 FNYEAQ. The CDR3: CASSWDRQETQYF. The CDR3 DNA is TGTGCCAGCAGCTGGGACCGCCAAGAGACCCAGTACTTC.

This chain links TRBV27 with TRBJ1-5; 8 bases are a match to TRBD1. V was pared by 3 bases and J by 5 bases, with 6 bases of the junction left unmatched. CDR1 is MNHEY, CDR2 SMNVEV, per germline (reference sequence). The CDR3 covers 15 residues. CDR3 coding DNA: TGTGCCAGCAGTTTTTCCCAGGGGGCGCATCAGCCCCAGCATTTT. It encodes CASSFSQGAHQPQHF.

This chain joins TRBV30 and TRBJ1-6, with 8 nucleotides matching TRBD1. From germline, CDR1 is GTSNPN and CDR2 SVGIG (reference sequence). The V segment lost 4 bases and the J segment 8 bases; nucleotides outside the gene matches: 10. The CDR3 consists of 15 residues. The CDR3 is CAWIPQGAWDSPLHF. The CDR3 region has the DNA TGTGCCTGGATTCCTCAGGGGGCTTGGGATTCACCCCTCCACTTT.

The chain couples TRBV7-8 to TRBJ2-7; perhaps TRBD1 as D (7 bases). Germline V lookup: CDR1 SGHVS, CDR2 FQNEAQ. The germline V and J ends were trimmed by 0 bases and 2 bases, with 11 bases remaining between them. The CDR3 totals 15 residues. CDR3 amino acids: CASSLAQGGPYEQYF. The CDR3 DNA reads TGTGCCAGCAGCTTAGCGCAGGGGGGTCCCTACGAGCAGTACTTC.